Below, 24 T cell receptor beta chains from the same sample are listed, as sequenced in a study of shared clonotypes between healthy human individuals. TCRdb's copy holds only in-frame clones and misses some; the assay was immunoSEQ multiplex PCR. The table has 300,000 to 350,000 clones, less than 75% seen once; the top ten hold 10%. Sequencing was performed on memory CD4+ T cells sorted from blood. The subset: CD45RA-negative fraction. The receptors originated from a man aged 30-40 years in good health.

The rearrangement links TRBV18 to TRBJ2-2; TRBD1 or TRBD2 may be the D gene (6 bases each). CDR1 and CDR2 (germline): KGHSH, LQKENI. The CDR3 runs 15 residues. V lost 3 bases and J 6 bases, leaving 14 bases between the germline ends. The CDR3 sequence: CASSPEGRGSGELFF. CDR3 DNA sequence: TGTGCCAGCTCACCGGAGGGCAGGGGTTCCGGGGAGCTGTTTTTT.

This sequence joins TRBV4-3 and TRBJ1-4; D is possibly TRBD1 (5 bases). Per the germline V gene, CDR1 is LGHNA and CDR2 is YSLEER. Trimming left V 0 bases short and J 7 bases short, with 18 bases between. This CDR3 region has 17 residues. CDR3: CASSQDGGGWVTEKLFF. The CDR3 DNA is TGCGCCAGCAGCCAAGATGGGGGAGGGTGGGTTACTGAAAAACTGTTTTTT.

The chain carries TRBV6-6 and TRBJ1-5, with 7 bases matching TRBD1. CDR1 MNHNY and CDR2 SVGAGI come from the germline V gene (reference sequence). The CDR3 loop spans 13 amino acids. V gave up 7 bases and J gave up 7 bases; unmatched junction bases: 7. The CDR3 here is CASTRGTAQPQHF. The CDR3 nucleotides read TGTGCCAGCACACGAGGGACAGCCCAGCCCCAGCATTTT.

V gene TRBV7-3 combines with J gene TRBJ2-1; 7 bases agree with TRBD2. The CDR3 loop spans 13 amino acids. J lost 6 bases, V lost 1 base, and 0 bases had no gene match. The germline CDR1 and CDR2 sequences are SGHTA and FQGTGA. The CDR3 here is CASSLSGSNEQFF. CDR3 coding DNA: TGTGCCAGCAGCTTAAGCGGGAGCAATGAGCAGTTCTTC.

This clone was seen a single time. CDR3 sequence reads: CASSEGSPVHGYTF. In nucleotides, the CDR3 is TGTGCCAGCTCAGAAGGGTCACCGGTTCATGGCTACACCTTC. This chain connects TRBV18 to TRBJ1-2; no clear D. Looked up from germline, CDR1 is KGHSH and CDR2 is LQKENI. This CDR3 has 14 amino acids. Trimming took 5 bases from V and 6 from J, leaving 16 bases between them.

The chain is built from TRBV28 and TRBJ1-4; D is unclear. Germline assignment: CDR1 MDHEN and CDR2 SYDVKM. V was shortened by 6 bases and J by 8 bases, with 7 bases between the two germline ends. This CDR3 has 11 residues. CDR3 amino acids: CASSVREKLFF. The CDR3 DNA follows: TGTGCCAGCAGCGTCAGGGAAAAACTGTTTTTT.

J is TRBJ2-7 and V is TRBV5-4; D may be TRBD2 (5 bases). This CDR3 comprises 17 residues. CDR1 is SGHNT, CDR2 YYREEE, per germline (reference sequence). V was shortened by 0 bases and J by 0 bases, with 16 bases between the two germline ends. The CDR3 loop reads CASSLAGSTESSYEQYF. CDR3 DNA: TGTGCCAGCAGCTTGGCGGGATCAACAGAAAGCTCCTACGAGCAGTACTTC.

This rearrangement joins TRBV14 to TRBJ2-3; 7 bases are a match to TRBD2. The CDR3 spans 15 residues. Germline CDR1 and CDR2: SGHDN and FVKESK. V was clipped by 0 bases and J by 9 bases; unmatched bases: 9. The CDR3 coding sequence is TGTGCCAGCAGCCAAGATCCCCAGACTAGCAAGACGCAGTATTTT. Encoded protein: CASSQDPQTSKTQYF.

The chain links TRBV6-5 to TRBJ2-7, with no clear D. CDR1 and CDR2 (germline): MNHEY, SVGAGI. Between the trimmed V and J ends, which lost 5 bases and 7 bases, there was a span of 9 bases. The length of the CDR3 is 11 residues. The CDR3 nucleotides are TGTGCCAGCAGTGATGGGTGGGAGCAGTACTTC. It is translated as CASSDGWEQYF.

This chain connects TRBV2 to TRBJ2-5, with a possible D match to TRBD1 (6 bases). V lost 6 bases, J lost 3 bases, and 8 bases lay in between. Germline loops: CDR1 SNHLY, CDR2 FYNNEI. The CDR3 length is 12 residues. The CDR3 DNA sequence: TGTGCCAGCAGGAGGGGGAAAGAGACCCAGTACTTC. This codes for CASRRGKETQYF.

The rearrangement links TRBV7-2 to TRBJ1-3; D may be TRBD1 (6 bases). The CDR3 consists of 15 residues. The V gene lost 6 bases and the J gene lost 2 bases, with 14 bases spanning the gap. Germline V gene lookup returns CDR1 SGHTA and CDR2 FQGNSA. The CDR3 loop reads CASRDSGGTGNTIYF. DNA of the CDR3: TGTGCCAGCAGGGACAGCGGAGGGACTGGAAACACCATATATTTT. Using reference TRBV7-2 and TRBJ1-3 for the parts outside the CDR3, the full variable domain is GAGVSQSPSNKVTEKGKDVELRCDPISGHTALYWYRQSLGQGLEFLIYFQGNSAPDKSGLPSDRFSAERTGGSVSTLTIQRTQQEDSAVYLCASRDSGGTGNTIYFGEGSWLTVV.

The gene calls are TRBV6-5 and TRBJ2-1; D call uncertain. This CDR3 region has 11 residues. Between the trimmed V and J ends, which lost 0 bases and 11 bases, there was a span of 5 bases. Germline V gene data show CDR1 as MNHEY and CDR2 as SVGAGI. The CDR3 nucleotides read TGTGCCAGCAGTTACTCGGAAAAGCAGTTCTTC. The encoded protein is CASSYSEKQFF.

The V call is TRBV7-9, the J call TRBJ2-1, with TRBD1 matching over 9 bases. The CDR3 loop spans 16 amino acids. Trimming took 3 bases from V and 0 from J; bases not matched to a gene: 3. Germline V CDR1 and CDR2: SEHNR, FQNEAQ (reference sequence). This CDR3 is CASSFPTGGSYNEQFF. CDR3 in DNA: TGTGCCAGCAGCTTCCCGACAGGGGGCTCCTACAATGAGCAGTTCTTC. Full variable domain (outside the CDR3, taken from reference TRBV7-9 and TRBJ2-1): DTGVSQNPRHKITKRGQNVTFRCDPISEHNRLYWYRQTLGQGPEFLTYFQNEAQLEKSRLLSDRFSAERPKGSFSTLEIQRTEQGDSAMYLCASSFPTGGSYNEQFFGPGTRLTVL.

This sequence joins TRBV5-8 and TRBJ2-3, with D hard to call. From germline, CDR1 is SGHTS and CDR2 YDEGEE. The CDR3 covers 15 residues. V gave up 1 base and J gave up 0 bases, with 9 bases separating them. The CDR3 region is CASSLFGSSTDTQYF. The CDR3 DNA reads as TGTGCCAGCAGCTTGTTCGGCAGCAGCACAGATACGCAGTATTTT.

The V call is TRBV10-3, the J call TRBJ1-2, with D uncertain. Germline values: CDR1 ENHRY, CDR2 SYGVKD. V was trimmed by 6 bases and J by 7 bases, leaving 12 bases between them. The CDR3 spans 12 residues. The CDR3 sequence: CAISQEQRGYTF. The DNA of the CDR3 is TGTGCCATCAGCCAGGAGCAACGTGGCTACACCTTC.

This clone has a handful of counts. This chain connects TRBV11-2 to TRBJ2-1; TRBD2 agrees at 8 bases. The CDR3 extends over 17 amino acids. The junction had 13 bases not matched to a gene; V was cut back by 1 base and J by 8 bases. Per germline, CDR1 SGHAT and CDR2 FQNNGV. The CDR3 loop reads CASSLVALGLVPHEQFF. In DNA, the CDR3 is TGTGCCAGCAGCTTAGTAGCGTTGGGACTAGTTCCCCATGAGCAGTTCTTC.

The rearrangement uses TRBV2 and TRBJ2-3; weak D call: TRBD2 (7 bases). The germline CDR1 and CDR2 sequences are SNHLY and FYNNEI. V was clipped by 10 bases and J by 4 bases, with 18 bases between them. The CDR3 has 14 residues. The CDR3 DNA is TGTGCCACCAAACGCGGGGGCGGAGCAGATACGCAGTATTTT. Translation: CATKRGGGADTQYF.

Only one count was recorded for this clone. Other DNA sequences in the sample encode the same CDR3. The chain carries TRBV2 and TRBJ2-1; D gene ambiguous. The CDR3 has 13 residues. The germline V and J ends were trimmed by 3 bases and 5 bases, with 8 bases remaining between them. Germline-derived CDR1 and CDR2 are SNHLY and FYNNEI. CDR3 amino acids: CASSELVNNEQFF. The CDR3 DNA reads TGTGCCAGCAGTGAGCTAGTGAACAATGAGCAGTTCTTC.

The V gene is TRBV10-3, the J gene TRBJ2-1; 10 positions agree with TRBD2. V lost 3 bases to trimming and J lost 9 bases; unmatched junction nucleotides: 14. The CDR3 is 17 residues long. In germline, CDR1 is ENHRY, CDR2 SYGVKD. Here the CDR3 reads CAISDGPGLAPFGEQFF. CDR3 coding DNA: TGTGCCATCAGTGATGGCCCGGGACTAGCGCCTTTCGGTGAGCAGTTCTTC.

The chain employs TRBV12-5 and TRBJ2-7; D tentatively reads TRBD1 or TRBD2 (5 bases each). The ends were cut back, 0 bases at V and 2 bases at J, with 11 bases in the middle. CDR1 is LGHNT, CDR2 FRNRAP, per germline. CDR3 size: 15 residues. The CDR3 loop reads CASGLVSRGTYEQYF. The CDR3 region has the DNA TGTGCTAGTGGTTTGGTAAGTCGGGGCACCTACGAGCAGTACTTC. Full variable domain (rest looked up from reference TRBV12-5 and TRBJ2-7): DARVTQTPRHKVTEMGQEVTMRCQPILGHNTVFWYRQTMMQGLELLAYFRNRAPLDDSGMPKDRFSAEMPDATLATLKIQPSEPRDSAVYFCASGLVSRGTYEQYFGPGTRLTVT.

V is TRBV30 and J is TRBJ2-6, with 7 bases fitting TRBD2. Germline values: CDR1 GTSNPN, CDR2 SVGIG (reference sequence). The V and J ends lost 3 bases and 2 bases, in that order; junction bases with no gene match: 4. The CDR3 is made up of 15 amino acids. CDR3 DNA: TGTGCCTGGAGCGTCCGGGGGGCTGGGGCCAACGTCCTGACTTTC. Translation: CAWSVRGAGANVLTF.

The genes are TRBV4-1 and TRBJ1-4; D gene ambiguous. V gave up 4 bases and J gave up 5 bases, with 17 bases separating them. The CDR3 spans 16 residues. Germline CDR1 MGHRA, CDR2 YSYEKL. CDR3 sequence: CASSPGVPFPNEKLFF. Written as DNA, the CDR3 is TGCGCCAGCAGCCCCGGCGTCCCGTTCCCAAATGAAAAACTGTTTTTT.

The chain recombines TRBV2 with TRBJ2-3; D is ambiguous. V was clipped by 4 bases and J by 1 base, with 9 bases between them. The CDR3 length is 14 residues. The germline V gene has CDR1 SNHLY and CDR2 FYNNEI. In DNA form, the CDR3 reads TGTGCCAGCAGTGTATCGAGCGGCACAGATACGCAGTATTTT. Its protein product is CASSVSSGTDTQYF.

This clone was found many times. The chain is built from TRBV7-9 and TRBJ2-2; the D gene is possibly TRBD1 (5 bases). From germline, CDR1 is SEHNR and CDR2 FQNEAQ (reference sequence). Deletions cut 5 bases from V and 4 bases from J, with 14 bases between. The CDR3 is made up of 15 amino acids. The CDR3 region is CASSPLGRATGELFF. The CDR3 coding sequence is TGTGCCAGCAGCCCCCTGGGCAGGGCCACCGGGGAGCTGTTTTTT.